This TCR beta chain originates from a study of T-cell reconstitution after alpha-beta-depleted transplantation in children listed by TCRdb under 2016. A note on the overall study: The study quantitatively tracked T-cell immune reconstitution after TCRalphabeta/CD19-depleted allogeneic hematopoietic cell transplantation in children using TCR repertoire profiling. On the study overall, not on this receptor specifically: In some patients, the high TCRbeta diversity seen at day 60 was put down to recipient T cells and intrathymic progenitors that had survived conditioning. About two months after transplant, the apparently early recovery of alphabetaT-cell counts reportedly depended on just several hundred clones that had expanded rapidly and came from non-depleted graft cells. Hyperexpanded clone frequencies declined over subsequent months; after one year, T-cell counts and TCRbeta diversity were mostly attributed to newly produced T cells.

Notes on this clonotype: The antigen it recognizes is unknown. The record has no base qualities; no much larger clone is one base away.

The library relied on PCR. TCRdb lists the instrument as Illumina HiSeq 2500. TCR library preparation used molecular barcoding, with unique molecular identifiers applied to normalize quantification of the TCRbeta repertoire. TCRdb reanalyzed the raw reads on its own, using fastp at Q25 for trimming and MiXCR for clone calling, and kept in-frame beta chains. Each CDR3 protein gets just one entry, which takes the most common genes and DNA from the rows behind it. The sample table contains around 230,000 distinct CDR3 sequences; only one count was recorded for over 15% of them. Of the sample, 35% to 50% is held by the ten largest clones. The sample's treatment or condition, from its label and the paper: allogeneic hematopoietic cell transplantation with graft depleted of TCRalphabeta T cells and CD19 B cells. TCRalphabeta/CD19-depleted allogeneic hematopoietic cell grafts were given to the transplant recipients, all of whom were children.

V lost 7 bases and J lost 6 bases, and the count of bases not matched to a germline gene is 15. CDR1 and CDR2, looked up from the germline V gene, are SGHRS and YFSETQ. The CDR3 runs 16 residues from the cysteine to the phenylalanine. The kept DNA is CDR3 alone, 48 bases in frame from the first base. Recombination joined TRBV5-1 with TRBJ2-1; 8 of the junction bases match TRBD2. The sequence was collected from a male patient aged 2 to 10 who had a stem cell transplant for acute lymphoblastic leukemia, so the T cells may come from the graft donor. The input for sequencing was PBMCs, mostly from graft donor cells, taken 360 days after TCRalphabeta/CD19-depleted stem cell transplant. CDR3 reads: CASRPLLRGGRNEQFF. The nucleotide sequence reads TGCGCCAGCCGGCCCCTCCTTCGGGGGGGCCGCAATGAGCAGTTCTTC.